This TCR beta chain was identified in a study of CD8+ T cells in alopecia areata. Study outcomes and limitations: The presence of one nonresponder keeps the tie between baseline CD8+ expansion and response uncertain. TCR sharing was clearer in mice than between patients, perhaps partly owing to patient HLA diversity.

RNA extraction was followed by reverse transcription into cDNA, which acted as the sequencing template. Produced via immunoSEQ multiplex PCR; TCRdb's table is partial and in-frame only. The repertoire holds about 200,000 clones, with 64% as singletons. This clone was found a few times. No antigen is known for it. Treatment given: oral pan-JAK inhibitor, 5-10 mg twice daily. Trimming took off 6 bases at V and 6 bases at J, with 12 bases between the two ends. The germline V gene has CDR1 MNHNS and CDR2 SASEGT. The CDR3 extends over 13 amino acids. The source is a human donor with alopecia areata. The rearrangement uses TRBV6-1 and TRBJ2-1; no definite D call. The specimen was CD4+ T cells sorted from blood, collected around week 49, from a patient treated with tofacitinib. The chain's CDR3 is CASRRLTTNEQFF. The DNA of the CDR3 is TGTGCCAGCAGGCGCCTTACTACCAATGAGCAGTTCTTC.